This TCR beta chain emerged from a study of blood T cells in healthy people across ages. Primed by a sample-barcoded 5' primer and a J-beta primer mix, a second PCR proceeded for roughly 7 to 11 cycles. TCRdb passed the 5' RACE reads through MiXCR, listing each CDR3 protein once. This sample has more than 800,000 distinct CDR3 sequences, with less than 50% found just once. This clonotype showed up just a few times. The CDR3 is 15 amino acids. Germline CDR1 MDHEN, CDR2 SYDVKM. V lost 7 bases and J 3 bases, leaving 19 bases between the germline ends. Samples had at least 6.5 million PBMCs isolated from them.

V usage is TRBV28 and J usage is TRBJ2-7; D perhaps matches TRBD1 (5 bases). The specimen was blood. This sequence originates from a woman in her sixties or seventies in good health. The DNA for the CDR3 is TGTGCCAGCACTATGGGGCAGGCAGACTTCTACGAGCAGTACTTC. Encoded protein: CASTMGQADFYEQYF.